The clone carrying this T cell receptor beta chain was counted ten times or more. Trimming took 3 bases from V and 4 from J; bases not matched to a gene: 7. The CDR3 is made up of 15 amino acids. Per germline, CDR1 ENHRY and CDR2 SYGVKD. The iRepertoire nested amplicon-rescue multiplex PCR amplified TCR alpha and beta CDR3s from RNA. Via MiXCR, TCRdb re-called the multiplex PCR reads, giving one row per CDR3 protein. The sample holds roughly 4,600 distinct CDR3 sequences, under 30% seen once. This record comes from a study of glioma-infiltrating T cells. The gene calls are TRBV10-3 and TRBJ2-3; 7 positions match TRBD2. Sequenced: glioma tissue, nonneoplastic brain tissue, or PBMCs (not recorded which). The clonotype was recovered from a human donor with low-grade glioma or glioblastoma, undergoing nonglioma brain surgery, or in good health (not recorded which). CDR3 residues: CAISDERGFSDTQYF. As DNA, the CDR3 is TGTGCCATCAGTGATGAGCGGGGATTCTCAGATACGCAGTATTTT.